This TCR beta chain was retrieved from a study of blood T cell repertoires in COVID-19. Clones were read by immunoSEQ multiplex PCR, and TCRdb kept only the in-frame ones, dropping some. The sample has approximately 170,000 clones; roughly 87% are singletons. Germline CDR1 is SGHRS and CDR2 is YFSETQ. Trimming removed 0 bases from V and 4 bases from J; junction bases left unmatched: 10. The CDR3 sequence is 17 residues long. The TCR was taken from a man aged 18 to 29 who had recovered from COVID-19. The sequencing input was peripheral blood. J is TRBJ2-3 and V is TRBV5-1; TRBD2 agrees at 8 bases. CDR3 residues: CASSLEPSGRGADTQYF. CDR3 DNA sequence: TGCGCCAGCAGCTTGGAACCGAGCGGGAGAGGCGCAGATACGCAGTATTTT. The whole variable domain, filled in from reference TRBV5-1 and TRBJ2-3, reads KAGVTQTPRYLIKTRGQQVTLSCSPISGHRSVSWYQQTPGQGLQFLFEYFSETQRNKGNFPGRFSGRQFSNSRSEMNVSTLELGDSALYLCASSLEPSGRGADTQYFGPGTRLTVL.